The clone carrying this T cell receptor (beta chain) was counted a few times. The antigen is unknown. The CDR3 is made up of 16 amino acids. Germline loops: CDR1 GTSNPN, CDR2 SVGIG (reference sequence). Trimming cost V 3 bases and J 3 bases, with 18 bases left between them. Barcoded TCR alpha and TCR beta cDNA libraries with UMIs came from 5'RACE using constant-segment primers. MiXCR, run by TCRdb on the 5' RACE reads, gives a single entry per CDR3 protein. The sample holds about 540,000 distinct CDR3 sequences, roughly 22% seen once. The data derive from a study of T-cell memory formation after mild COVID-19. Study results and limitations: Among contracting clones, CD4+ were mainly CM/EM and CD8+ enriched in EMRA. Cross-reactive memory appears to have joined, as suggested by some responding clones showing up in pre-infection memory. Proof of SARS-CoV-2 specificity was absent for the second-wave clones that crested on day 37.

This receptor was taken from an adult woman who had mild COVID-19 (a few samples of this study predate the infection). Cell type and time point are not known. V and J are TRBV30 and TRBJ2-1; D unclear. The sequencing input was PBMCs or a T cell subset sorted from them (not recorded which). CDR3 DNA sequence: TGTGCCTGGAGCGCCCGGTGGCAGAGAATCTACAATGAGCAGTTCTTC. It translates to CAWSARWQRIYNEQFF.